This TCR beta chain was documented in a study of blood T cell repertoires in COVID-19. Turning to the study itself: Acute-phase and convalescent COVID-19 samples originated in the United States, Italy and Spain. T cells, B-cell-depleted T cells, or PBMCs supplied cDNA or gDNA.

The authors' processing: Estimated nucleated cell counts came from reference gene primer amplification. Clones were sequenced by immunoSEQ multiplex PCR, and TCRdb holds only the in-frame ones, with some missing. V and J calls and clone size are given by that table; D and trimming were obtained from the DNA. The repertoire holds tens of thousands of clones, with 78% as singletons. V was clipped by 4 bases and J by 3 bases, with 12 bases between them. The CDR3 is 14 amino acids. The germline CDR1 and CDR2 sequences are LGHDT and YNNKEL (reference sequence). The receptor was isolated from a human donor in a cohort sampled during active COVID-19. The sample consisted of peripheral blood. The rearrangement uses TRBV3-1 (or the pseudogene TRBV3-2) and TRBJ1-1; no clear D. For the CDR3, the DNA is TGTGCCAGCAGCCGCCTAACCCGGGACACTGAAGCTTTCTTT. This codes for CASSRLTRDTEAFF.